The clone carrying this T cell receptor (beta chain) showed up just a few times. The antigen is not known. The PCR ran on 60 Vbeta and 13 Jbeta primers. Only in-frame clones appear in the TCRdb table, and some are missing; sequencing was by immunoSEQ multiplex PCR. The sample shows about 160,000 clones, 81% of them seen only once. These data belong to a study of cytomegalovirus exposure and HLA in healthy donors. Study observations and caveats: The authors listed around 150 TCR beta chains as cytomegalovirus-associated. Presence/absence results assume similar sequencing depth per donor, which may not hold. A missense DCLRE1C variant was associated with V- and J-gene trimming of TCR beta chains in a later analysis, and an independent cohort replicated the association.

V was pared by 4 bases and J by 2 bases, with 6 bases between. Germline CDR1 MNHEY, CDR2 SMNVEV (reference sequence). The CDR3 consists of 12 residues. The V call is TRBV27, the J call TRBJ2-7, with unresolved D. This clonotype was obtained from a man aged 45 to 65 in good health and CMV-seropositive. Specimen: PBMCs. The CDR3: CASSSQTYEQYF. CDR3 in DNA: TGTGCCAGCAGTTCACAGACCTACGAGCAGTACTTC.